One sample yielded the 10 T cell receptor beta chains listed below, sequenced in a study of identical twins. Via MiXCR, TCRdb re-called the 5' RACE reads, giving one row per CDR3 protein. The sample includes around 100,000 distinct CDR3 sequences, less than 6.5% of them seen just once. The sample taken for sequencing was memory T cells sorted from blood. The receptors were gathered from a woman aged 45 to 65 in good health.

Many counts were recorded for this clonotype. This chain connects TRBV20-1 to TRBJ2-2, with TRBD2 matching over 7 bases. CDR1 is DFQATT and CDR2 is SNEGSKA in the germline V gene (reference sequence). After removal of 0 bases from V and 3 bases from J, the junction contained 4 bases not matched to a gene. The CDR3 spans 15 residues. CDR3 sequence reads: CSARDSGLDTGELFF. CDR3 bases: TGCAGTGCTAGAGATAGCGGGTTGGACACCGGGGAGCTGTTTTTT.

V and J are TRBV6-2 or TRBV6-3 and TRBJ2-1; D remains unclear. The germline V gene encodes CDR1 MNHEY and CDR2 SVGEGT. Trimming stripped 2 bases from V and 6 bases from J, with 14 bases between. CDR3 size: 15 residues. CDR3 in amino acids: CASSYRSVFGNEQFF. CDR3 DNA sequence: TGTGCCAGCAGTTACAGGTCTGTATTTGGCAATGAGCAGTTCTTC.

This clonotype was counted many times. The rearrangement joins TRBV19 to TRBJ1-1; D might be TRBD1 (5 bases). The CDR3 totals 14 residues. V lost 4 bases and J 1 base, leaving 10 bases between the germline ends. Germline V gene sequence: CDR1 LNHDA, CDR2 SQIVND (reference sequence). This CDR3 reads CASSRGNWNTEAFF. The CDR3 DNA follows: TGTGCCAGTAGTAGGGGGAATTGGAACACTGAAGCTTTCTTT.

This clonotype was found many times. The CDR3 sequence is CSVTGPSGARGEQFF. The CDR3 DNA reads TGCAGCGTGACAGGCCCCTCGGGGGCTAGAGGGGAGCAGTTCTTC. V gene TRBV29-1 combines with J gene TRBJ2-1; possibly TRBD1 or TRBD2 for D (6 bases each). The CDR3 consists of 15 residues. V was shortened by 6 bases and J by 10 bases, with 25 bases between the two germline ends. Germline V lookup: CDR1 SQVTM, CDR2 ANQGSEA.

This clonotype has just a few counts. The chain has TRBV20-1 and TRBJ1-5; 8 nucleotides agree with TRBD1. The CDR3 is 14 residues long. The germline CDR1 and CDR2 sequences are DFQATT and SNEGSKA (reference sequence). Unmatched junction bases numbered 2, after V lost 0 bases and J lost 4 bases. In nucleotides, the CDR3 is TGCAGTGCTAGAGAGGACAGGGCTAATCAGCCCCAGCATTTT. It specifies CSAREDRANQPQHF.

This clonotype came up many times. The chain couples TRBV6-2 or TRBV6-3 to TRBJ1-1, with D tentatively TRBD1 (5 bases). The CDR3 contains 11 residues. V was shortened by 5 bases and J by 5 bases, with 6 bases between the two germline ends. From germline, CDR1 is MNHEY and CDR2 SVGEGT. This CDR3 is CASSQGTEAFF. CDR3 in DNA: TGTGCCAGCAGTCAGGGAACTGAAGCTTTCTTT.

This clonotype was detected ten times or more. The chain uses TRBV6-5 and TRBJ2-1; D not resolved. Trimming shortened V by 2 bases and J by 8 bases, and 4 bases separated the two germline ends. Germline V lookup: CDR1 MNHEY, CDR2 SVGAGI. This CDR3 spans 11 amino acids. The CDR3 DNA reads TGTGCCAGCAGTTACCGCGATGAGCAGTTCTTC. Protein: CASSYRDEQFF.

The sample holds many counts of this clonotype. The V and J genes are TRBV5-1 and TRBJ2-7, with 14 positions matching TRBD2. Germline trimming cut 10 bases from V and 1 base from J; bases unmatched to any gene: 13. Looked up from germline, CDR1 is SGHRS and CDR2 is YFSETQ. The CDR3 extends over 17 amino acids. CDR3 nucleotide sequence: TGCGCCTCGTGGGGGGGGACTAGCGGGAGCGGATCCTACGAGCAGTACTTC. Translating it yields CASWGGTSGSGSYEQYF.

This clonotype was counted ten times or more. The chain couples TRBV9 to TRBJ2-7; 12 bases align to TRBD2. The CDR3 is made up of 15 amino acids. V shed 6 bases and J 1 base; nucleotides not matched to a gene: 5. CDR1 and CDR2 (germline): SGDLS, YYNGEE. The CDR3 reads CASTPGTSGSYEQYF. CDR3 in DNA: TGTGCCAGCACCCCTGGGACTAGCGGGTCCTACGAGCAGTACTTC.

There are many counts of this clonotype. The chain recombines TRBV7-3 with TRBJ2-1; D ambiguous. The CDR3 contains 13 residues. Germline V gene lookup returns CDR1 SGHTA and CDR2 FQGTGA. The ends were cut back, 1 base at V and 8 bases at J, with 9 bases in the middle. The CDR3 DNA follows: TGTGCCAGCAGCTTAAGTGGTTTCTATGAGCAGTTCTTC. Translated, it gives CASSLSGFYEQFF.